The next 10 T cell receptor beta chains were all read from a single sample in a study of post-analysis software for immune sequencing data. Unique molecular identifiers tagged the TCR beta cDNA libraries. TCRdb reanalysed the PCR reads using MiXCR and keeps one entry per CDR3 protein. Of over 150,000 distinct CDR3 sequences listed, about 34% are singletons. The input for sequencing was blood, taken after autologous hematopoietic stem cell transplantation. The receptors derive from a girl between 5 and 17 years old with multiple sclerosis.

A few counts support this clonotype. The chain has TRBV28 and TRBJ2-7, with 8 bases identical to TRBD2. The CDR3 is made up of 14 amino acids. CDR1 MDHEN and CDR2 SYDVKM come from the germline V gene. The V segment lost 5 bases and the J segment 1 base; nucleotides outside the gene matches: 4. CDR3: CASSRGLVSYEQYF. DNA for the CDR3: TGTGCCAGCAGTCGGGGACTAGTATCCTACGAGCAGTACTTC.

The CDR3 region has the DNA TGTGCCAGCAGCTGCTCTATGGAGGGGCCCTCCAATGAGCAGTTCTTC. This encodes CASSCSMEGPSNEQFF. This chain uses TRBV9 with TRBJ2-1; TRBD2 might be the D (6 bases). The CDR3 has 16 residues. Between the trimmed V and J ends, which lost 4 bases and 6 bases, there was a span of 20 bases. Germline V gene sequence: CDR1 SGDLS, CDR2 YYNGEE.

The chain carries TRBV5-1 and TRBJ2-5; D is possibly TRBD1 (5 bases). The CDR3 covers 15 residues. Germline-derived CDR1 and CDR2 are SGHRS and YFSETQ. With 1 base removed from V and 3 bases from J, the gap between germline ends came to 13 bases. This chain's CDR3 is CASSLLGLVEETQYF. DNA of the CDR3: TGCGCCAGCAGCTTGTTGGGGCTAGTTGAAGAGACCCAGTACTTC.

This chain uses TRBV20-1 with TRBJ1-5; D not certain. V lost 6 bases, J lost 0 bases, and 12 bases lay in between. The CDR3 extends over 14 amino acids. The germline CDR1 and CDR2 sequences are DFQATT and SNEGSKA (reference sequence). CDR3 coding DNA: TGCAGTGCCACTGGTAGAAATAGCAATCAGCCCCAGCATTTT. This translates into CSATGRNSNQPQHF.

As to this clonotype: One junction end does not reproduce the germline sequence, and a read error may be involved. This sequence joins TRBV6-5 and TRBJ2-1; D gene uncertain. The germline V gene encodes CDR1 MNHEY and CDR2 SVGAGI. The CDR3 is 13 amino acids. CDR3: CASSVERANEQFF. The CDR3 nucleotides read TGTGCCAGCAGCGTGGAAAGGGCCAATGAGCAGTTCTTT.

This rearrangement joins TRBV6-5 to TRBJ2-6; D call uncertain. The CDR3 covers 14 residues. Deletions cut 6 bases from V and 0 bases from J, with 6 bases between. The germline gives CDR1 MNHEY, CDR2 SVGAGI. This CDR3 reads CASSLLSGANVLTF. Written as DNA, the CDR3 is TGTGCCAGCAGCCTACTCTCTGGGGCCAACGTCCTGACTTTC.

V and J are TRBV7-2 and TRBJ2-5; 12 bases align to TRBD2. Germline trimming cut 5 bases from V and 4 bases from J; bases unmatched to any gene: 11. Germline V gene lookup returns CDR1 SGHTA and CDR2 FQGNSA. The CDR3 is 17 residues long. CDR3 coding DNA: TGTGCCAGCAGCCCTCATTTGACTAGCGGGAGAGGAGAGACCCAGTACTTC. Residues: CASSPHLTSGRGETQYF.

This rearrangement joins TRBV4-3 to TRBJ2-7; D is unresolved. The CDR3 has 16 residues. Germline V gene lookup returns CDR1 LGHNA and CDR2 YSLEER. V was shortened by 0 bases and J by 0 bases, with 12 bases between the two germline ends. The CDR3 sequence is CASSQDLRTASYEQYF. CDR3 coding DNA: TGCGCCAGCAGCCAAGATCTCCGGACGGCCTCCTACGAGCAGTACTTC.

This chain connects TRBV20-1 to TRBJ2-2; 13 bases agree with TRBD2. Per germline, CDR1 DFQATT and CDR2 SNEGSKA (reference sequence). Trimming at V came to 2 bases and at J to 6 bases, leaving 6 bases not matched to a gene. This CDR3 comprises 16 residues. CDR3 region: CSARPPGLAGSGELFF. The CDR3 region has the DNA TGCAGTGCTAGACCTCCGGGACTAGCGGGGTCCGGGGAGCTGTTTTTT.

The CDR3 sequence: CSARGQGDGELFF. For the CDR3, the DNA is TGCAGTGCACGGGGACAGGGGGACGGGGAGCTGTTTTTT. The chain recombines TRBV20-1 with TRBJ2-2, with 11 bases lining up with TRBD1. The CDR3 consists of 13 residues. V was clipped by 6 bases and J by 7 bases; unmatched bases: 4. Germline CDR1 is DFQATT and CDR2 is SNEGSKA (reference sequence).